These 3 T cell receptor beta chains share one sample of origin, sequenced in a study of shared clonotypes between healthy human individuals. CD45RO-negative, CCR7-positively selected cells formed the naive CD8 fraction, excluding terminally differentiated effector memory CD45RA+ cells. Clones were sequenced by immunoSEQ multiplex PCR, and TCRdb holds only the in-frame ones, with some missing. The sample consists of approximately 600,000 clones, approximately 95% of them appearing once. The sequenced material came from naive CD8+ T cells sorted from blood. The receptors come from a woman aged 30 to 39 in good health.

V usage is TRBV10-3 and J usage is TRBJ2-7; D is perhaps TRBD1 (6 bases). The ends were cut back, 2 bases at V and 4 bases at J, with 12 bases in the middle. Germline V gives CDR1 ENHRY, CDR2 SYGVKD. CDR3 size: 14 residues. The CDR3 region has the DNA TGTGCCATCAGTGAGAAACAGGGTGGGTACGAGCAGTACTTC. It encodes CAISEKQGGYEQYF.

This clone was counted a single time. CDR3 protein: CASSVGLAGYEQYF. CDR3 DNA sequence: TGTGCCAGCAGCGTTGGACTAGCGGGCTACGAGCAGTACTTC. The chain recombines TRBV13 with TRBJ2-7; 11 positions match TRBD2. After removal of 5 bases from V and 3 bases from J, the junction contained 3 bases not matched to a gene. The germline gives CDR1 PRHDT, CDR2 FYEKMQ (reference sequence). The CDR3 contains 14 residues. Filled out from reference TRBV13 and TRBJ2-7, the complete variable domain reads AAGVIQSPRHLIKEKRETATLKCYPIPRHDTVYWYQQGPGQDPQFLISFYEKMQSDKGSIPDRFSAQQFSDYHSELNMSSLELGDSALYFCASSVGLAGYEQYFGPGTRLTVT.

The chain carries TRBV28 and TRBJ1-1, with D possibly matching TRBD1 (6 bases). In germline, CDR1 is MDHEN, CDR2 SYDVKM. V dropped 4 bases and J dropped 6 bases, with 15 bases sitting between them. The CDR3 contains 14 residues. The CDR3 reads CASSSGEAGAEAFF. DNA for the CDR3: TGTGCCAGCAGTTCGGGGGAAGCAGGGGCTGAAGCTTTCTTT.